Described below is a single TCR beta chain sequence and its context. What it recognizes is unknown. The entry originates in a study of OX40 agonist ivuxolimab in advanced cancers. The overall study: Intravenous ivuxolimab at 0.01 to 10 mg/kg was given to patients every 2 weeks. Partial responses were achieved by three patients, one with hepatocellular carcinoma and two with cutaneous melanoma.

The V end was cut by 4 bases, the J end by 5 bases, with 18 bases between. Germline V lookup: CDR1 SGHRS, CDR2 YFSETQ. The CDR3 runs 15 residues. General study results and limits: The antigen specificity of the peripheral T cells (those that were expanded) was not determined. Among the lowest levels of clonal expansion were found in partial responders at 0.1-3.0 mg/kg.

Profiled with immunoSEQ multiplex PCR; TCRdb holds only in-frame clones, not every one. The top ten clones hold 2.4% of a sample with some 41,000 clones, 70% to 90% of them seen once. The chain uses TRBV5-1 and TRBJ2-5, with D tentatively TRBD2 (7 bases). The material sequenced was CD4+ or CD8+ T cells sorted from blood, taken in a trial of the OX40 agonist ivuxolimab. This TCR was sampled from an adult with an advanced solid tumor such as melanoma, head and neck, liver or kidney cancer. In DNA, the CDR3 is TGCGCCAGCAGCCCAATGATCGGGGGGCGGGAGACCCAGTACTTC. Amino acid sequence: CASSPMIGGRETQYF.